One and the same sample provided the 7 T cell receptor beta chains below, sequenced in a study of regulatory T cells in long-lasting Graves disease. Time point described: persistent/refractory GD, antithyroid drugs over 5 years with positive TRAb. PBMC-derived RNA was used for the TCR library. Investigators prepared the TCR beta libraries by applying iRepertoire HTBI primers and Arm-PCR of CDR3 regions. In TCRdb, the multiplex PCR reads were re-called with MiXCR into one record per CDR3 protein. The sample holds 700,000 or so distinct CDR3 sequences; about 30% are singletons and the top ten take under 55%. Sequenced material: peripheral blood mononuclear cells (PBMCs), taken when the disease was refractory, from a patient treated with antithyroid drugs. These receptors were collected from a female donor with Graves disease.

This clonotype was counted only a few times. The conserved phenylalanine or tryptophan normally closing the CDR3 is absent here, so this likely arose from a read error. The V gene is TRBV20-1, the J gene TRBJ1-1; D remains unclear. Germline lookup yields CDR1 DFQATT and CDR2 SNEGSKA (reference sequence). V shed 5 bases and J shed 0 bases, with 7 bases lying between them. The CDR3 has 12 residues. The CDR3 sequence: CSAEKVNTEAFS. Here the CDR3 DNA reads TGCAGTGCTGAAAAGGTGAACACTGAAGCTTTCTCT.

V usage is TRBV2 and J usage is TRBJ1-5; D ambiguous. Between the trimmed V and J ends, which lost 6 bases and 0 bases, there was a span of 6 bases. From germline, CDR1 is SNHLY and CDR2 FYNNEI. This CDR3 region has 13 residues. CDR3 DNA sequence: TGTGCCAGCAGGAAGTTTAGCAATCAGCCCCAGCATTTT. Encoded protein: CASRKFSNQPQHF.

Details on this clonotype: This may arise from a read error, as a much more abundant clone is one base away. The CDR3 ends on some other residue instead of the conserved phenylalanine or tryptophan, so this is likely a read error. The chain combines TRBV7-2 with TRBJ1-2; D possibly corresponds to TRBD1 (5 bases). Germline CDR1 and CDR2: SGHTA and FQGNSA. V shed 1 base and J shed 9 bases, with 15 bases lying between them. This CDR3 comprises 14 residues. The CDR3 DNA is TGTGCCAGCAGCTTAGAGAGGGGAATTACCAGCTACACCCTC. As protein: CASSLERGITSYTL.

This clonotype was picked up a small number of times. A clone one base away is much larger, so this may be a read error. CDR3 region: CASSRQREQFF. CDR3 sequence (DNA): TGTGCCAGCAGCCGCCAGCGTGAGCAGTTCTTC. The chain recombines TRBV11-2 with TRBJ2-1; D remains unclear. The CDR3 extends over 11 amino acids. Per the germline V gene, CDR1 is SGHAT and CDR2 is FQNNGV. With 5 bases removed from V and 9 bases from J, the gap between germline ends came to 8 bases.

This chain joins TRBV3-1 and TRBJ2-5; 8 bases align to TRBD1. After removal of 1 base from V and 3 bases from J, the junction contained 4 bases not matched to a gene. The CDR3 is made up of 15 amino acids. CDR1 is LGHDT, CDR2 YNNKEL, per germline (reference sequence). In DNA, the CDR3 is TGTGCCAGCAGCCAAGCGAGGACAGGGAAAGAGACCCAGTACTTC. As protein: CASSQARTGKETQYF.

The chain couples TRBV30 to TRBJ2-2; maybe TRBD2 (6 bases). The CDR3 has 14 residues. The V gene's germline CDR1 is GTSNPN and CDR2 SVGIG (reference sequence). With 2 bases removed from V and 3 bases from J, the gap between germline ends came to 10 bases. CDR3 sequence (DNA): TGTGCCTGGAGTTTGGGACTTGACACCGGGGAGCTGTTTTTT. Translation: CAWSLGLDTGELFF.

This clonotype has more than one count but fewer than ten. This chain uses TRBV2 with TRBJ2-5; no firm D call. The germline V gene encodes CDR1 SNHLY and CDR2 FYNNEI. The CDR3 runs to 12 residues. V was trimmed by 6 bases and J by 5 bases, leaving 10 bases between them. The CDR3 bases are TGTGCCAGCAGCAATGGTGGGGAGACCCAGTACTTC. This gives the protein CASSNGGETQYF.